These 27 T cell receptor beta chains share one sample of origin, sequenced in a study of vaccination and CD4 T cells after COVID-19. The Oncomine TCR Beta short-read assay was applied to DNA of cultured CD4+ T cells. TCRdb passed the PCR reads through MiXCR, listing each CDR3 protein once. Altogether roughly 5,400 distinct CDR3 sequences are present, more than 55% being singletons, with the ten largest covering roughly half. Treatment here: roughly 11-day PBMC culture with coronavirus spike peptide pools or control peptides (ViraFEST assay). One should note that the unexposed donor's CD4+ T cells were collected before the COVID-19 pandemic (2011-2018). Their antigens remain unidentified. Specimen: CD4+ T cells from blood, cultured in vitro. These receptors all stem from a human donor in good health.

The V and J genes are TRBV6-1 and TRBJ1-1; a weak D match, TRBD1 (5 bases). Germline V gene data show CDR1 as MNHNS and CDR2 as SASEGT. Trimming removed 6 bases from V and 2 bases from J, with 13 bases in between. The CDR3 has 14 residues. CDR3 DNA sequence: TGTGCCAGCAGCCCTAGGGACGGAAACACTGAAGCTTTCTTT. Its translation: CASSPRDGNTEAFF.

This clonotype was counted only a few times. CDR3 DNA: TGTGCCACCAGTGATCCCGGCGGGAACACAGATACGCAGTATTTT. Encoded protein: CATSDPGGNTDTQYF. The chain is built from TRBV24-1 and TRBJ2-3, with TRBD2 as a possible D gene (6 bases). V shed 3 bases and J shed 2 bases, with 11 bases lying between them. Germline CDR1 reads KGHDR; CDR2 reads SFDVKD. The CDR3 loop spans 15 amino acids.

The chain links TRBV7-9 to TRBJ2-5; 9 nucleotides align to TRBD2. CDR1 is SEHNR and CDR2 is FQNEAQ in the germline V gene (reference sequence). Germline trimming cut 4 bases from V and 1 base from J; bases unmatched to any gene: 7. The CDR3 has 16 amino acids. CDR3 nucleotides: TGTGCCAGCAGCTATATTAGCGGGGGACCCCAAGAGACCCAGTACTTC. As protein: CASSYISGGPQETQYF.

This clonotype counts as large. The rearrangement links TRBV19 to TRBJ2-7, with D perhaps matching TRBD2 (5 bases). This CDR3 is 15 amino acids long. Germline CDR1 LNHDA, CDR2 SQIVND (reference sequence). The V and J ends lost 6 bases and 1 base respectively, with 16 bases between them. For the CDR3, the DNA is TGTGCCAGTAGCCCCGGAGGTGGAGGTTCCTACGAGCAGTACTTC. It encodes CASSPGGGGSYEQYF.

The V and J genes are TRBV20-1 and TRBJ1-1; D is unclear. Trimming took off 0 bases at V and 1 base at J, with 15 bases between the two ends. Germline V CDR1 and CDR2: DFQATT, SNEGSKA (reference sequence). The CDR3 covers 16 residues. CDR3 DNA: TGCAGTGCTAGAGATCAAGGAAAGGGTCAGAACACTGAAGCTTTCTTT. This codes for CSARDQGKGQNTEAFF.

This clonotype showed up just a few times. The V gene is TRBV15, the J gene TRBJ1-2, with D possibly TRBD1 on 5 matching bases. Germline assignment: CDR1 LNHNV and CDR2 YYDKDF (reference sequence). The CDR3 has 14 amino acids. V lost 4 bases, J lost 2 bases, and 11 bases lay in between. CDR3 region: CATSTATENYGYTF. As DNA, the CDR3 is TGTGCCACCAGCACAGCGACAGAGAACTATGGCTACACCTTC. Full variable domain (outside the CDR3, taken from reference TRBV15 and TRBJ1-2): DAMVIQNPRYQVTQFGKPVTLSCSQTLNHNVMYWYQQKSSQAPKLLFHYYDKDFNNEADTPDNFQSRRPNTSFCFLDIRSPGLGDTAMYLCATSTATENYGYTFGSGTRLTVV.

The chain combines TRBV25-1 with TRBJ1-1; tentative D call: TRBD1 (5 bases). Germline CDR1 is MGHDK and CDR2 is SYGVNS. The CDR3 covers 16 residues. Trimming shortened V by 4 bases and J by 1 base, and 16 bases separated the two germline ends. The DNA for the CDR3 is TGTGCCAGCAGTGTCGTCGGGGGACTAACGAACACTGAAGCTTTCTTT. Protein sequence: CASSVVGGLTNTEAFF.

Only a few counts were recorded for this clonotype. The chain carries TRBV5-1 and TRBJ2-5; 10 bases agree with TRBD2. Germline CDR1 and CDR2: SGHRS and YFSETQ. The CDR3 contains 17 residues. V lost 4 bases to trimming and J lost 5 bases; unmatched junction nucleotides: 14. In DNA form, the CDR3 reads TGCGCCAGCAGCCCACGGCCCGTAGCGGGAGGACTTGAGACCCAGTACTTC. It is translated as CASSPRPVAGGLETQYF.

This clonotype was found once. V gene TRBV11-3 combines with J gene TRBJ2-1, with unresolved D. Per the germline V gene, CDR1 is SGHNT and CDR2 is YENEEA. This CDR3 is 15 amino acids long. V shed 3 bases and J shed 7 bases, with 16 bases lying between them. CDR3 nucleotides: TGTGCCAGCAGCTTGGCCCCCGCGATCGCGAATGAGCAGTTCTTC. Protein product: CASSLAPAIANEQFF.

This rearrangement joins TRBV7-2 to TRBJ2-1; perhaps TRBD1 as D (6 bases). The CDR3 covers 13 residues. V lost 2 bases and J lost 9, with 11 bases in between. From germline, CDR1 is SGHTA and CDR2 FQGNSA. CDR3 sequence (DNA): TGTGCCAGCAGCTTAAAGGGGGTAGGTGAGCAGTTCTTC. Protein sequence: CASSLKGVGEQFF.

The V call is TRBV24-1, the J call TRBJ1-5; 7 bases are shared with TRBD1. The CDR3 spans 18 residues. V lost 7 bases, J lost 6 bases, and 20 bases stayed unmatched. Looked up from germline, CDR1 is KGHDR and CDR2 is SFDVKD. The chain's CDR3 is CATSQGRGEGASGQPQHF. The CDR3 DNA sequence: TGTGCCACCAGCCAAGGGAGGGGCGAGGGGGCCAGTGGTCAGCCCCAGCATTTT.

By sample share, this clonotype is medium-sized. The chain carries TRBV28 and TRBJ1-2; D not resolved. Germline V CDR1 and CDR2: MDHEN, SYDVKM. The length of the CDR3 is 14 residues. V was trimmed by 2 bases and J by 4 bases, leaving 11 bases between them. The CDR3 sequence is CASSLEGPGYGYTF. CDR3 bases: TGTGCCAGCAGTTTAGAGGGCCCTGGCTATGGCTACACCTTC.

The chain links TRBV7-2 to TRBJ2-1, with D maybe TRBD2 (6 bases). V was pared by 4 bases and J by 9 bases, with 22 bases between. CDR1 is SGHTA and CDR2 is FQGNSA in the germline V gene. The CDR3 is made up of 16 amino acids. CDR3 residues: CASSSYPGTAMGEQFF. The DNA for the CDR3 is TGTGCCAGCAGCTCATACCCCGGGACTGCGATGGGTGAGCAGTTCTTC.

V usage is TRBV7-2 and J usage is TRBJ1-2, with 8 bases identical to TRBD1. V was clipped by 0 bases and J by 6 bases; unmatched bases: 12. The CDR3 spans 17 residues. Looked up from germline, CDR1 is SGHTA and CDR2 is FQGNSA. CDR3 coding DNA: TGTGCCAGCAGCTTAGCGGGGTTAGTGGCGGGACAGGATGGCTACACCTTC. Translated: CASSLAGLVAGQDGYTF.

V and J are TRBV11-3 and TRBJ1-1; D is unclear. This CDR3 comprises 14 residues. Germline CDR1 SGHNT, CDR2 YENEEA. V lost 5 bases to trimming and J lost 1 base, with 11 bases between them. In nucleotides, the CDR3 is TGTGCCAGCAGCCCACGGGGTGAGAACACTGAAGCTTTCTTT. This translates into CASSPRGENTEAFF.

The gene calls are TRBV29-1 and TRBJ2-2; no definite D call. V lost 4 bases to trimming and J lost 4 bases, with 4 bases between them. The CDR3 has 11 residues. The germline CDR1 and CDR2 sequences are SQVTM and ANQGSEA. The CDR3, as DNA: TGCAGCGTTGGCATCACCGGGGAGCTGTTTTTT. This encodes CSVGITGELFF.

This chain joins TRBV25-1 and TRBJ1-1; a weak D match, TRBD1 (6 bases). The CDR3 is 17 amino acids. Germline lookup yields CDR1 MGHDK and CDR2 SYGVNS. The V and J ends lost 10 bases and 4 bases respectively, with 28 bases between them. CDR3 region: CAIEAVPRGGKSTEAFF. CDR3 in DNA: TGTGCCATCGAAGCAGTCCCCCGGGGGGGCAAGAGCACTGAAGCTTTCTTT.

This sequence joins TRBV18 and TRBJ1-2, with 8 nucleotides matching TRBD1. CDR1 and CDR2 (germline): KGHSH, LQKENI. CDR3 length: 13 amino acids. Trimming at V came to 10 bases and at J to 7 bases, leaving 11 bases not matched to a gene. The CDR3 sequence: CANSATGDFGYTF. The CDR3 DNA is TGTGCCAACTCCGCGACAGGGGACTTTGGCTACACCTTC. The complete variable domain, with remaining parts taken from reference TRBV18 and TRBJ1-2, reads NAGVMQNPRHLVRRRGQEARLRCSPMKGHSHVYWYRQLPEEGLKFMVYLQKENIIDESGMPKERFSAEFPKEGPSILRIQQVVRGDSAAYFCANSATGDFGYTFGSGTRLTVV.

The chain joins TRBV20-1 to TRBJ2-1; TRBD2 matches at 16 bases. Germline loops: CDR1 DFQATT, CDR2 SNEGSKA (reference sequence). The CDR3 extends over 19 amino acids. J lost 3 bases, V lost 0 bases, and 8 bases had no gene match. CDR3 nucleotides: TGCAGTGCTAGAGATCCCGGGACTAGCGGGGGGGTCTACTACAATGAGCAGTTCTTC. Protein: CSARDPGTSGGVYYNEQFF.

The V and J genes are TRBV6-5 and TRBJ1-1; D gene unclear. V lost 0 bases and J 1 base, leaving 6 bases between the germline ends. CDR1 and CDR2 (germline): MNHEY, SVGAGI. This CDR3 is 14 amino acids long. As DNA, the CDR3 is TGTGCCAGCAGTTACTCGATGGGGAACACTGAAGCTTTCTTT. Protein product: CASSYSMGNTEAFF.

This clonotype has just a few counts. This chain joins TRBV10-3 and TRBJ2-2; no reliable D call. This CDR3 region has 12 residues. Germline V gene data show CDR1 as ENHRY and CDR2 as SYGVKD. V lost 8 bases, J lost 3 bases, and 7 bases lay in between. In nucleotides, the CDR3 is TGTGCCATCGCGACGGACACCGGGGAGCTGTTTTTT. Translation gives CAIATDTGELFF.

The chain joins TRBV4-1 to TRBJ1-2; TRBD1 matches at 7 bases. Looked up from germline, CDR1 is MGHRA and CDR2 is YSYEKL. The CDR3 has 16 amino acids. J lost 2 bases, V lost 1 base, and 7 bases had no gene match. For the CDR3, the DNA is TGCGCCAGCAGCCAAGCACCGGGACAGACGAACTATGGCTACACCTTC. Encoded protein: CASSQAPGQTNYGYTF.

The chain links TRBV7-2 to TRBJ1-6; 8 bases fit TRBD1. The germline gives CDR1 SGHTA, CDR2 FQGNSA. The CDR3 is 16 residues long. The junction had 9 bases not matched to a gene; V was cut back by 1 base and J by 10 bases. Here the CDR3 reads CASSLGLTGEDSPLHF. The CDR3 DNA is TGTGCCAGCAGCTTAGGCCTGACAGGGGAGGACTCACCCCTCCACTTT. Supplemented by reference TRBV7-2 and TRBJ1-6, the full variable domain reads GAGVSQSPSNKVTEKGKDVELRCDPISGHTALYWYRQSLGQGLEFLIYFQGNSAPDKSGLPSDRFSAERTGGSVSTLTIQRTQQEDSAVYLCASSLGLTGEDSPLHFGNGTRLTVT.

The genes are TRBV27 and TRBJ1-2, with D unclear. The CDR3 spans 14 residues. V lost 5 bases to trimming and J lost 5 bases, with 15 bases between them. Germline CDR1 MNHEY, CDR2 SMNVEV (reference sequence). CDR3 loop: CASSGTVGPYGYTF. The CDR3 DNA sequence: TGTGCCAGCAGTGGTACGGTTGGGCCTTATGGCTACACCTTC.

This sequence joins TRBV30 and TRBJ2-3; TRBD1 agrees at 8 bases. Per germline, CDR1 GTSNPN and CDR2 SVGIG (reference sequence). The CDR3 is 14 residues long. With V trimmed by 0 bases and J by 6 bases, 5 bases remained unmatched. The CDR3 loop reads CAWSVGTGGDTQYF. In DNA form, the CDR3 reads TGTGCCTGGAGTGTAGGGACAGGTGGGGATACGCAGTATTTT.

This clonotype was found a few times. The chain recombines TRBV6-2 or TRBV6-3 with TRBJ1-1, with D possibly TRBD1 on 6 matching bases. This CDR3 is built from 13 residues. CDR1 is MNHEY and CDR2 is SVGEGT in the germline V gene. Trimming shortened V by 8 bases and J by 5 bases, and 15 bases separated the two germline ends. The CDR3 sequence is CASGTGFVTEAFF. As DNA, the CDR3 is TGTGCCAGCGGAACAGGGTTCGTAACTGAAGCTTTCTTT.

In DNA, the CDR3 is TGTGCCAGCAGCTTAGTGGTCGGGTACACTGAAGCTTTCTTT. Its translation: CASSLVVGYTEAFF. The chain joins TRBV7-8 to TRBJ1-1, with D unclear. CDR1 and CDR2 from the germline V gene are SGHVS and FQNEAQ. The CDR3 runs to 14 residues. The V gene lost 1 base and the J gene lost 3 bases, with 9 bases spanning the gap.